These T cell receptor beta chains were read from a single sample in a study of T cells in Graves' hyperthyroidism and ophthalmopathy. TCRdb processed the multiplex PCR reads anew with MiXCR; each CDR3 protein has one entry. The sample carries fewer than 500,000 distinct CDR3 sequences, 14% to 15% recorded once. The sequenced material came from blood. Every receptor here comes from a man younger than 35 with Graves' ophthalmopathy. Each CDR3 is given with its conserved first and last residue. Fields, in order: V gene, D gene, J gene, clone size, CDR3 DNA, CDR3 protein. A D gene is named only where the DNA matches it firmly. Clone size is shown for a subset of rows, as once, few, many or a class of expanded clone.

v_call: TRBV6-1
d_call: NA
j_call: TRBJ1-4
clone_size: many
cdr3_nt: TGTGCCAGCAGCCCCGGGATAAGCACTAATGAAAAACTGTTTTTT
cdr3_aa: CASSPGISTNEKLFF

v_call: TRBV29-1
d_call: NA
j_call: TRBJ2-7
clone_size: many
cdr3_nt: TGCAGCGTTGGGACCGGGGCCTCCTCCTACGAGCAGTACTTC
cdr3_aa: CSVGTGASSYEQYF

v_call: TRBV10-3
d_call: NA
j_call: TRBJ2-5
clone_size: many
cdr3_nt: TGTGCCATCAGTGATGGAGGGGGAGAGACCCAGTACTTC
cdr3_aa: CAISDGGGETQYF

v_call: TRBV2
d_call: NA
j_call: TRBJ2-1
clone_size: many
cdr3_nt: TGTGCCAGCAACACGCTGAATGAGCAGTTCTTC
cdr3_aa: CASNTLNEQFF

v_call: TRBV4-1
d_call: NA
j_call: TRBJ2-7
clone_size: NA
cdr3_nt: TGCGCCAGCAGCAGACAGGTTTCTTCCAACTACGAGCAGTACTTC
cdr3_aa: CASSRQVSSNYEQYF

v_call: TRBV27
d_call: TRBD1
j_call: TRBJ1-2
clone_size: NA
cdr3_nt: TGTGCCAGCAGTACGACGGACAGGGGGGACTATGGCTACACCTTC
cdr3_aa: CASSTTDRGDYGYTF

v_call: TRBV11-3
d_call: TRBD2
j_call: TRBJ2-1
clone_size: many
cdr3_nt: TGTGCCAGCAGCTTAGGCGGTAGGGGACTAGCGGACAATGAGCAGTTCTTC
cdr3_aa: CASSLGGRGLADNEQFF

v_call: TRBV2
d_call: TRBD1
j_call: TRBJ2-7
clone_size: many
cdr3_nt: TGTGCCAGTTTGGACAGGGCCCCCTACGAGCAGTACTTC
cdr3_aa: CASLDRAPYEQYF

v_call: TRBV6-1
d_call: NA
j_call: TRBJ2-2
clone_size: few
cdr3_nt: TGTGCCAGCAGTTATGGGGCTAGCGGGGAGCTGTTTTTT
cdr3_aa: CASSYGASGELFF

v_call: TRBV5-1
d_call: NA
j_call: TRBJ2-3
clone_size: many
cdr3_nt: TGCGCCAGCAGCTCAGGAGTGGTGCCAGATACGCAGTATTTT
cdr3_aa: CASSSGVVPDTQYF

v_call: TRBV19
d_call: TRBD2
j_call: TRBJ2-1
clone_size: NA
cdr3_nt: TGTGCCAGTAGTCCGACTAGCGGGAGCTCCGATGAGCAGTTCTTC
cdr3_aa: CASSPTSGSSDEQFF